The clone carrying this TCR beta chain was seen only a few times. Its antigen is not identified. This specimen comes from a study of shared clonotypes between healthy human individuals. Data came from immunoSEQ multiplex PCR; TCRdb stores just in-frame clones and leaves some out. The data hold about 360,000 clones, with less than 85% observed a single time. Whole-study results and caveats: The generation probabilities recorded for non-shared clonotypes fell below those of clonotypes shared by all four donors.

Trimming left V 3 bases short and J 5 bases short, with 11 bases between. Germline CDR1 is GTSNPN and CDR2 is SVGIG (reference sequence). The CDR3 extends over 13 amino acids. This TCR came from a man between 25 and 39 years old in good health. This rearrangement joins TRBV30 to TRBJ1-5; D ambiguous. Material for sequencing was memory CD4+ T cells sorted from blood. The subset here: CD45RA-negative fraction. The chain's CDR3 is CAWRERLDQPQHF. The CDR3 DNA reads TGTGCCTGGAGGGAGAGACTCGATCAGCCCCAGCATTTT.